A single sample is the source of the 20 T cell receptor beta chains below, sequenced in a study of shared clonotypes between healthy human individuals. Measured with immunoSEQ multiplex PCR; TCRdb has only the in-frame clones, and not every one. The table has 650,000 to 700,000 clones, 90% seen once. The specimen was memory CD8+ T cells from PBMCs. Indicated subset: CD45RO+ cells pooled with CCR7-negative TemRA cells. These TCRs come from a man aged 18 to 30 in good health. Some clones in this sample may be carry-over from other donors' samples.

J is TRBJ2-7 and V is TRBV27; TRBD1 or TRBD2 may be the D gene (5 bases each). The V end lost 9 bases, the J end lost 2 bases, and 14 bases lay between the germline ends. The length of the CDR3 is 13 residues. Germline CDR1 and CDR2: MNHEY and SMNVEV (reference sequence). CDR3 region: CASRPGATYEQYF. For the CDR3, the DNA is TGTGCCAGTCGCCCCGGGGCCACCTACGAGCAGTACTTC.

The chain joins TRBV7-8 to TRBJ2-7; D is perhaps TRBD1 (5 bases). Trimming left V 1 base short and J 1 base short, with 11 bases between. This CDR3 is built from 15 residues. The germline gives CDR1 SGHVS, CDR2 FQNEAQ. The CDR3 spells CASSLVSRDSYEQYF. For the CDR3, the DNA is TGTGCCAGCAGCTTAGTTAGCAGGGATTCCTACGAGCAGTACTTC.

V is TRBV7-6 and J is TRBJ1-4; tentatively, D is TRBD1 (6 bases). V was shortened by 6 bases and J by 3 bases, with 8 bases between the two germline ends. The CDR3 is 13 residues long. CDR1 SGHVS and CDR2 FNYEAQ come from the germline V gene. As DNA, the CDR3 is TGTGCCAGCAGAGGACAGCCTAATGAAAAACTGTTTTTT. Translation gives CASRGQPNEKLFF.

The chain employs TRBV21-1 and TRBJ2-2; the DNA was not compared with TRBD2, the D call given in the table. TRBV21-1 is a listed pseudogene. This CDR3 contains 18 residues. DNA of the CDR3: TGTGCCAGCAGCAAAGGGTTGAGGGTCGAAAAGTACACCGGGGAGCTGTTTTTT. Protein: CASSKGLRVEKYTGELFF.

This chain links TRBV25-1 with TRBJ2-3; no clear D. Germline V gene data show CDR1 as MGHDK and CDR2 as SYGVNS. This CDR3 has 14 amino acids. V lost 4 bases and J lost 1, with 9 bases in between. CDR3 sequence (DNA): TGTGCCAGCAGTGGTAACTATGGCACAGATACGCAGTATTTT. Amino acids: CASSGNYGTDTQYF.

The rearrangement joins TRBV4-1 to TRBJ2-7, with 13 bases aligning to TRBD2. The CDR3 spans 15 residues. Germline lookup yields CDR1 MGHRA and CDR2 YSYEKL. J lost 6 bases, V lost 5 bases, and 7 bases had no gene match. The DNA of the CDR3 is TGCGCCAGCAGCACTCCGGGACTAGCGGGACCCGAGCAGTACTTC. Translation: CASSTPGLAGPEQYF.

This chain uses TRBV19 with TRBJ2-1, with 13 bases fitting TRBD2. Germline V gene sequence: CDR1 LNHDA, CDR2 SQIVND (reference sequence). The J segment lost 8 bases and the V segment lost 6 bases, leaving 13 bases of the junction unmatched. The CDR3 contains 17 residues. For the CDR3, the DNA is TGTGCCAGTAGGGGAGGGACTAGCGGGATGAGACCCCATGAGCAGTTCTTC. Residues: CASRGGTSGMRPHEQFF.

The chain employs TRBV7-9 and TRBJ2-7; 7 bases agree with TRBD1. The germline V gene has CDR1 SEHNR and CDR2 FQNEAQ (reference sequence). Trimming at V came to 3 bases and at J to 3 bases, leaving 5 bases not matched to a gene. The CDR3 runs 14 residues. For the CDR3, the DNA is TGTGCCAGCAGCTTGGGAAGGGGGCGCTACGAGCAGTACTTC. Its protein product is CASSLGRGRYEQYF.

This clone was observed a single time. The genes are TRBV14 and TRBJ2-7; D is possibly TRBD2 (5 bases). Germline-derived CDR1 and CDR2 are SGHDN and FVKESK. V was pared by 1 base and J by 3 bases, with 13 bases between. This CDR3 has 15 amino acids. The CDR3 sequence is CASSQGSGLIYEQYF. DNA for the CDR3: TGTGCCAGCAGCCAAGGTTCAGGACTCATCTACGAGCAGTACTTC. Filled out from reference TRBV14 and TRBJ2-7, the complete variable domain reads EAGVTQFPSHSVIEKGQTVTLRCDPISGHDNLYWYRRVMGKEIKFLLHFVKESKQDESGMPNNRFLAERTGGTYSTLKVQPAELEDSGVYFCASSQGSGLIYEQYFGPGTRLTVT.

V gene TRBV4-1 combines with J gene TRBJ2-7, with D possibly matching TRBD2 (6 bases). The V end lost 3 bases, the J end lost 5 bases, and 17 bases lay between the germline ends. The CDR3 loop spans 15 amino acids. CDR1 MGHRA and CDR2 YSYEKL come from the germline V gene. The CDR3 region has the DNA TGCGCCAGCAGCCAGGGGGGTCTTTTGGGGCACGAGCAGTACTTC. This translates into CASSQGGLLGHEQYF.

The CDR3 sequence is CASSYSTSGIYNEQFF. The CDR3 bases are TGTGCCAGCAGTTACTCGACTAGCGGAATCTACAATGAGCAGTTCTTC. The chain combines TRBV6-6 with TRBJ2-1; the match to TRBD2 covers 9 bases. This CDR3 region has 16 residues. With 0 bases clipped from V and 3 bases from J, the junction kept 3 bases outside the gene matches. Per germline, CDR1 MNHNY and CDR2 SVGAGI (reference sequence).

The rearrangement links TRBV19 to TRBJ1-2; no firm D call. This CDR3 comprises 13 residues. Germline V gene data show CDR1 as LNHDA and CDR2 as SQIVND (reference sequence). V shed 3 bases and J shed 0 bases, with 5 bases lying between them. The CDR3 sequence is CASSMLSNYGYTF. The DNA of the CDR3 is TGTGCCAGTAGTATGCTTTCTAACTATGGCTACACCTTC.

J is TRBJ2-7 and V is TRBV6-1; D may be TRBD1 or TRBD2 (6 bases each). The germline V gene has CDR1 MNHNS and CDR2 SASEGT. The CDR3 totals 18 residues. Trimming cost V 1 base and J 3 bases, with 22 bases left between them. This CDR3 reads CASSEVEPRQEGDYEQYF. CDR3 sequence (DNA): TGTGCCAGCAGTGAAGTTGAACCTAGACAGGAGGGGGACTACGAGCAGTACTTC.

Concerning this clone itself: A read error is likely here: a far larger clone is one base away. The DNA of the CDR3 is TGTGCCAGCAGCCCCGGGGGGGCTGAAGCTTTCTTT. Protein product: CASSPGGAEAFF. The chain carries TRBV7-2 and TRBJ1-1; possibly TRBD1 for D (5 bases). Germline CDR1 and CDR2: SGHTA and FQGNSA. The CDR3 runs to 12 residues. V lost 5 bases, J lost 6 bases, and 10 bases lay in between.

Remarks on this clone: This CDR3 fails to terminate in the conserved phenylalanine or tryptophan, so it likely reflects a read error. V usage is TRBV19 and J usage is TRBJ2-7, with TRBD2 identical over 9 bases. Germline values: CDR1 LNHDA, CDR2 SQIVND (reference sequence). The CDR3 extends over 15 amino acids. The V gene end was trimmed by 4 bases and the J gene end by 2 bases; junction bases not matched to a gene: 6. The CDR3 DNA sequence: TGTGCCAGTAGTAGTGGAGCTAGCGGGACCTACGAGCAGTACTCC. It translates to CASSSGASGTYEQYS.

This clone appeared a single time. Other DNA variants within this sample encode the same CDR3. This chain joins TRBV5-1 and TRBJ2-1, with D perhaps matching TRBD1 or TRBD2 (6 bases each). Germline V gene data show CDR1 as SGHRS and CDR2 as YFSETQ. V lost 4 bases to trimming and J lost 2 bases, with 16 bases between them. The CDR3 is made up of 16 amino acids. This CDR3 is CASSLPGGGTYNEQFF. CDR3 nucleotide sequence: TGCGCCAGCAGCCTCCCCGGGGGCGGAACCTACAATGAGCAGTTCTTC.

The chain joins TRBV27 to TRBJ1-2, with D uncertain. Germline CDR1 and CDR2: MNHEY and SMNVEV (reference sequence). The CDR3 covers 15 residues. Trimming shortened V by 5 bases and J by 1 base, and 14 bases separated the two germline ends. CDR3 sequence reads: CASSPDGVNNYGYTF. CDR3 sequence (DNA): TGTGCCAGCAGTCCTGACGGGGTGAATAACTATGGCTACACCTTC.

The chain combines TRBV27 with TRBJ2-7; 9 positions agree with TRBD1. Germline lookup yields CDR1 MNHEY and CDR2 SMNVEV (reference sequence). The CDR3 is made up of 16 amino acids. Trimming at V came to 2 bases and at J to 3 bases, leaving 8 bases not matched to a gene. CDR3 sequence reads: CASSLQPGDRVYEQYF. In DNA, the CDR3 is TGTGCCAGCAGTTTACAGCCCGGGGACAGGGTCTACGAGCAGTACTTC.

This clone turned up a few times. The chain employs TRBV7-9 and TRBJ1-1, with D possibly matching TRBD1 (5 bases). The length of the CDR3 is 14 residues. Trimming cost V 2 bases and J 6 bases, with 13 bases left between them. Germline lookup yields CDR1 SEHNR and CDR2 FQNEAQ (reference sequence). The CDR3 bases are TGTGCCAGCAGCTTAAACGGACATAGGGCTGAAGCTTTCTTT. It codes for CASSLNGHRAEAFF.

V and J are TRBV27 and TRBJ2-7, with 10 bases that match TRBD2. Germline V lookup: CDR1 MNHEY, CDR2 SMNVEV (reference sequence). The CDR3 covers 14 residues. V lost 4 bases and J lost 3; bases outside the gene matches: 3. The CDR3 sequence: CASSSRTSGYEQYF. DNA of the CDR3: TGTGCCAGCAGTTCCCGGACTAGCGGCTACGAGCAGTACTTC.